A single sample is the source of the 32 T cell receptor beta chains below, sequenced in a study of graft-versus-host responses after intestinal transplantation. Using immunoSEQ multiplex PCR, the repertoire was profiled, and TCRdb retains in-frame clones only, with some absent. This sample has about 13,000 clones, with over 30% found just once. Specimen: alloreactive CD4+ T cells from a mixed lymphocyte reaction culture, collected before intestinal transplant. The subset denotes: CFSE-low proliferating T cells sorted from roughly six-day pre-transplant mixed lymphocyte reaction (GvH or HvG direction). The receptor source for this set is a human patient who received an intestinal transplant.

The chain carries TRBV15 and TRBJ1-5, with D tentatively TRBD1 (5 bases). The V gene lost 2 bases and the J gene lost 7 bases, with 12 bases spanning the gap. This CDR3 is built from 14 residues. The germline CDR1 and CDR2 sequences are LNHNV and YYDKDF (reference sequence). The CDR3 region has the DNA TGTGCCACCAGCAGAACAGGCTCAGGACAGCCCCAGCATTTT. Protein sequence: CATSRTGSGQPQHF.

This clone was seen a handful of times. V is TRBV4-3 and J is TRBJ1-2, with D perhaps TRBD1 (6 bases). Germline CDR1 reads LGHNA; CDR2 reads YSLEER. This CDR3 is built from 12 residues. Trimming shortened V by 10 bases and J by 6 bases, and 15 bases separated the two germline ends. CDR3 DNA: TGCGCCAACCTTTCAAAGGGGGATGGCTACACCTTC. This sequence encodes CANLSKGDGYTF.

This clone occurred a few times. This chain links TRBV7-2 with TRBJ2-3, with 7 bases that match TRBD2. V lost 1 base, J lost 1 base, and 5 bases stayed unmatched. The length of the CDR3 is 16 residues. CDR1 and CDR2 from the germline V gene are SGHTA and FQGNSA. CDR3 nucleotide sequence: TGTGCCAGCAGCTTAGTCCAGCGGGGAGGCACAGATACGCAGTATTTT. Translation gives CASSLVQRGGTDTQYF.

In its sample, this clone was seen a few times. The CDR3 region has the DNA TGTGCCAGCAGCTTAGTTGGGGCGGTCGGCTACACCTTC. This sequence encodes CASSLVGAVGYTF. The V call is TRBV7-2, the J call TRBJ1-2; a weak D match, TRBD1 (5 bases). Trimming left V 1 base short and J 8 bases short, with 11 bases between. There are 13 residues in the CDR3. Germline V CDR1 and CDR2: SGHTA, FQGNSA. Looking up the rest from reference TRBV7-2 and TRBJ1-2 gives the full variable domain: GAGVSQSPSNKVTEKGKDVELRCDPISGHTALYWYRQSLGQGLEFLIYFQGNSAPDKSGLPSDRFSAERTGGSVSTLTIQRTQQEDSAVYLCASSLVGAVGYTFGSGTRLTVV.

This clone has a handful of counts. The CDR3 DNA is TGCAGCGTTGAAGGAAAGGTCGGGGGGGCCTACGAGCAGTACTTC. It yields the protein CSVEGKVGGAYEQYF. The chain is built from TRBV29-1 and TRBJ2-7, with 8 bases fitting TRBD2. Germline V CDR1 and CDR2: SQVTM, ANQGSEA. The CDR3 loop spans 15 amino acids. The V segment lost 1 base and the J segment 2 bases; nucleotides outside the gene matches: 7.

The chain recombines TRBV18 with TRBJ2-3; 7 nucleotides align to TRBD1. Losses at the gene ends were 1 base for V and 5 bases for J; bases not matched to a gene: 3. Germline-derived CDR1 and CDR2 are KGHSH and LQKENI. The CDR3 is made up of 14 amino acids. The CDR3 loop is CASSPRGGLDTQYF. The CDR3 DNA reads TGTGCCAGCTCACCACGAGGGGGCTTAGATACGCAGTATTTT.

This clone has just a few counts. J is TRBJ1-3 and V is TRBV2, with 7 bases aligning to TRBD1. The CDR3 is 16 residues long. CDR1 and CDR2 from the germline V gene are SNHLY and FYNNEI. V lost 7 bases, J lost 0 bases, and 9 bases stayed unmatched. The CDR3 DNA reads TGTGCCAGCAACGGAGCTCAGGGGGTCTCTGGAAACACCATATATTTT. Its translation is CASNGAQGVSGNTIYF.

By frequency in the sample, this clone is medium-sized. This sequence joins TRBV9 and TRBJ1-2; TRBD1 matches 11 bases. The CDR3 is 14 amino acids. The germline V gene encodes CDR1 SGDLS and CDR2 YYNGEE. Losses at the gene ends were 5 bases for V and 7 bases for J; bases not matched to a gene: 7. CDR3: CASRRTGGLVGYTF. In DNA form, the CDR3 reads TGTGCCAGCAGAAGGACAGGGGGCTTGGTTGGCTACACCTTC.

This clone was counted a few times. This CDR3 is also generated by other DNA sequences in the sample. The chain joins TRBV29-1 to TRBJ2-3, with 7 bases fitting TRBD1. Trimming removed 4 bases from V and 2 bases from J; junction bases left unmatched: 3. CDR3 length equals 13 residues. Germline V CDR1 and CDR2: SQVTM, ANQGSEA. CDR3 coding DNA: TGCAGCGTTGGGGGACAGTTCACAGATACGCAGTATTTT. Protein product: CSVGGQFTDTQYF.

This clone was counted once. CDR3 in amino acids: CASSLVPGNTEAFF. CDR3 in DNA: TGTGCCAGCAGCTTAGTCCCAGGGAACACTGAAGCTTTCTTT. The chain combines TRBV7-2 with TRBJ1-1; D not certain. From germline, CDR1 is SGHTA and CDR2 FQGNSA. V was clipped by 1 base and J by 1 base, with 7 bases between them. This CDR3 comprises 14 residues.

The table lists this clone with a few counts. The gene calls are TRBV30 and TRBJ2-5; D perhaps matches TRBD2 (6 bases). The CDR3 loop spans 11 amino acids. CDR1 and CDR2 from the germline V gene are GTSNPN and SVGIG (reference sequence). Deletions cut 4 bases from V and 5 bases from J, with 8 bases between. The CDR3 nucleotides are TGTGCCTGGATTGGGGGGGAGACCCAGTACTTC. It codes for CAWIGGETQYF.

The chain employs TRBV18 and TRBJ2-1, with TRBD2 matching over 11 bases. V lost 9 bases, J lost 5 bases, and 12 bases stayed unmatched. Germline lookup yields CDR1 KGHSH and CDR2 LQKENI. The CDR3 length is 16 residues. CDR3 coding DNA: TGTGCCAGTCAACCAGAGACTAGCGGGGCAAACAATGAGCAGTTCTTC. It encodes CASQPETSGANNEQFF.

This clone was counted a few times. The chain uses TRBV5-3 and TRBJ1-2; no clear D gene. TRBV5-3 is an open reading frame, and its role is uncertain. This CDR3 is built from 14 residues. V gave up 4 bases and J gave up 8 bases, with 18 bases separating them. CDR3 nucleotides: TGTGCCAGAAGCGCCGGGATCTCATTAGGGGGCTACACCTTC. This sequence encodes CARSAGISLGGYTF.

The chain uses TRBV4-3 and TRBJ2-3; 7 bases match TRBD2. The germline gives CDR1 LGHNA, CDR2 YSLEER. The CDR3 spans 18 residues. Trimming at V came to 1 base and at J to 1 base, leaving 11 bases not matched to a gene. CDR3 bases: TGCGCCAGCAGCCAAGCCCTAAGCGGGGTAGTCGGCACAGATACGCAGTATTTT. Translation: CASSQALSGVVGTDTQYF.

The V call is TRBV9, the J call TRBJ2-5; 10 positions agree with TRBD1. V lost 4 bases to trimming and J lost 1 base; unmatched junction nucleotides: 4. This CDR3 contains 15 residues. Germline V gene data show CDR1 as SGDLS and CDR2 as YYNGEE. CDR3 bases: TGTGCCAGCAGCTTCAGGACAGGGGGCCAAGAGACCCAGTACTTC. It specifies CASSFRTGGQETQYF.

This chain uses TRBV6-4 with TRBJ2-2; tentative D call: TRBD1 (5 bases). The CDR3 runs 15 residues. Trimming removed 6 bases at V and 4 bases at J, with 15 bases between. The germline V gene has CDR1 MRHNA and CDR2 SNTAGT. In nucleotides, the CDR3 is TGTGCCAGCAGCCCCGACAGTTTACTCACCGGGGAGCTGTTTTTT. It is translated as CASSPDSLLTGELFF.

The chain employs TRBV19 and TRBJ1-2, with D possibly TRBD1 on 5 matching bases. The CDR3 covers 14 residues. V was cut by 4 bases and J by 4 bases, with 13 bases left in between. The germline gives CDR1 LNHDA, CDR2 SQIVND (reference sequence). The CDR3 spells CASSKPFTGYGYTF. CDR3 DNA: TGTGCCAGTAGTAAGCCTTTCACAGGCTATGGCTACACCTTC.

The chain's CDR3 is CASSFRDRGPNTGELFF. The CDR3 DNA reads TGTGCCAGCAGTTTCAGGGACAGGGGGCCTAACACCGGGGAGCTGTTTTTT. The rearrangement links TRBV7-2 to TRBJ2-2; TRBD1 agrees at 12 bases. Unmatched junction bases numbered 7, after V lost 6 bases and J lost 2 bases. CDR3 length: 17 residues. Germline V lookup: CDR1 SGHTA, CDR2 FQGNSA.

The CDR3 DNA sequence: TGTGCCAGCAGCCGGGGGACTAGCGGGGGCCTACGAGGGCAGTACTTC. Amino acid sequence: CASSRGTSGGLRGQYF. V is TRBV14 and J is TRBJ2-7; 14 positions match TRBD2. The CDR3 is made up of 16 amino acids. The J segment lost 9 bases and the V segment lost 4 bases, leaving 11 bases of the junction unmatched. CDR1 SGHDN and CDR2 FVKESK come from the germline V gene.

In its sample, this clone was seen a few times. The genes are TRBV6-5 and TRBJ2-7, with D perhaps matching TRBD1 (5 bases). Germline loops: CDR1 MNHEY, CDR2 SVGAGI. This CDR3 has 14 residues. V gave up 2 bases and J gave up 2 bases, with 10 bases separating them. The CDR3 is CASSYTQGPYEQYF. CDR3 sequence (DNA): TGTGCCAGCAGTTACACCCAGGGCCCCTACGAGCAGTACTTC.

The chain uses TRBV5-1 and TRBJ2-7, with TRBD1 matching 7 bases. Unmatched junction bases numbered 11, after V lost 4 bases and J lost 4 bases. This CDR3 is built from 15 residues. Germline CDR1 is SGHRS and CDR2 is YFSETQ. The CDR3 DNA follows: TGCGCCAGCAGCCCCTTGACAGGGAGCGCGTACGAGCAGTACTTC. Translation: CASSPLTGSAYEQYF.

This clone was counted a few times. This chain connects TRBV18 to TRBJ2-5, with 8 bases fitting TRBD2. Trimming at V came to 1 base and at J to 0 bases, leaving 1 base not matched to a gene. In germline, CDR1 is KGHSH, CDR2 LQKENI. CDR3 length: 15 residues. The CDR3 sequence is CASSPRAGDQETQYF. CDR3 bases: TGTGCCAGCTCACCACGAGCGGGGGACCAAGAGACCCAGTACTTC.

This clone was picked up a small number of times. The V call is TRBV2, the J call TRBJ1-2, with unresolved D. The V and J ends lost 2 bases and 4 bases respectively, with 5 bases between them. The CDR3 is 12 residues long. CDR1 is SNHLY and CDR2 is FYNNEI in the germline V gene. CDR3 amino acids: CASSETVYGYTF. The DNA for the CDR3 is TGTGCCAGCAGTGAAACGGTCTATGGCTACACCTTC.

The chain uses TRBV11-2 and TRBJ2-7; 8 bases align to TRBD1. The V segment lost 5 bases and the J segment 2 bases; nucleotides outside the gene matches: 8. The CDR3 runs to 15 residues. Germline V gene lookup returns CDR1 SGHAT and CDR2 FQNNGV. For the CDR3, the DNA is TGTGCCAGCAGCCCCAGACAGGGGTCAACCTACGAGCAGTACTTC. Its protein is CASSPRQGSTYEQYF.

CDR3 residues: CASSEMTGQGVGVDTEAFF. CDR3 nucleotide sequence: TGCGCCAGCAGTGAGATGACGGGACAGGGCGTAGGGGTCGACACTGAAGCTTTCTTT. V gene TRBV10-2 combines with J gene TRBJ1-1; 9 positions agree with TRBD1. In germline, CDR1 is WSHSY, CDR2 SAAADI. V was clipped by 2 bases and J by 3 bases; unmatched bases: 16. This CDR3 is built from 19 residues.

Sample share makes this clone medium-sized. The V and J genes are TRBV10-3 and TRBJ2-1; D not certain. The CDR3 sequence is 12 residues long. The V end was cut by 6 bases, the J end by 5 bases, with 8 bases between. From germline, CDR1 is ENHRY and CDR2 SYGVKD. CDR3 protein: CAIRENNNEQFF. The CDR3 DNA sequence: TGTGCCATCAGGGAGAACAACAATGAGCAGTTCTTC.

The chain uses TRBV5-4 and TRBJ2-1; no clear D. Trimming cost V 4 bases and J 1 base, with 12 bases left between them. This CDR3 region has 15 residues. Germline CDR1 reads SGHNT; CDR2 reads YYREEE (reference sequence). In DNA form, the CDR3 reads TGTGCCAGCAGCCCCAACGGTGATTCCTACAATGAGCAGTTCTTC. It encodes CASSPNGDSYNEQFF.

The rearrangement joins TRBV7-2 to TRBJ2-6; no firm D call. Deletions cut 1 base from V and 0 bases from J, with 7 bases between. Germline loops: CDR1 SGHTA, CDR2 FQGNSA. The length of the CDR3 is 16 residues. DNA of the CDR3: TGTGCCAGCAGCTTAGGGCCGGGCTCTGGGGCCAACGTCCTGACTTTC. Amino acids: CASSLGPGSGANVLTF.

V usage is TRBV6-5 and J usage is TRBJ1-4; 8 nucleotides align to TRBD1. Trimming at V came to 3 bases and at J to 4 bases, leaving 4 bases not matched to a gene. CDR3 length equals 15 residues. Germline-derived CDR1 and CDR2 are MNHEY and SVGAGI. The CDR3 coding sequence is TGTGCCAGCAGTTATTCCGACAGGGGTAATGAAAAACTGTTTTTT. Residues: CASSYSDRGNEKLFF.

This clone was seen only a few times. This chain uses TRBV30 with TRBJ1-2, with unresolved D. The germline V gene has CDR1 GTSNPN and CDR2 SVGIG (reference sequence). This CDR3 is 13 amino acids long. Between the trimmed V and J ends, which lost 2 bases and 2 bases, there was a span of 9 bases. The CDR3 DNA reads as TGTGCCTGGAGTTTGGTACAGAACTATGGCTACACCTTC. It codes for CAWSLVQNYGYTF.

This clone was counted only a few times. This chain links TRBV7-8 with TRBJ2-1; TRBD2 aligns across 12 bases. The CDR3 runs to 18 residues. Germline loops: CDR1 SGHVS, CDR2 FQNEAQ. Trimming took 4 bases from V and 7 from J; bases not matched to a gene: 14. CDR3 region: CASSSEPLLAGGMNEQFF. The CDR3 nucleotides are TGTGCCAGCAGCTCAGAACCTTTACTAGCGGGGGGTATGAATGAGCAGTTCTTC.

Only a few counts were recorded for this clone. The chain has TRBV7-2 and TRBJ2-3, with D unresolved. The V and J ends lost 2 bases and 3 bases respectively, with 15 bases between them. The CDR3 length is 16 residues. Germline V CDR1 and CDR2: SGHTA, FQGNSA. The CDR3 sequence is CASSLIGYGLTDTQYF. DNA for the CDR3: TGTGCCAGCAGCTTAATTGGCTACGGGTTGACAGATACGCAGTATTTT.